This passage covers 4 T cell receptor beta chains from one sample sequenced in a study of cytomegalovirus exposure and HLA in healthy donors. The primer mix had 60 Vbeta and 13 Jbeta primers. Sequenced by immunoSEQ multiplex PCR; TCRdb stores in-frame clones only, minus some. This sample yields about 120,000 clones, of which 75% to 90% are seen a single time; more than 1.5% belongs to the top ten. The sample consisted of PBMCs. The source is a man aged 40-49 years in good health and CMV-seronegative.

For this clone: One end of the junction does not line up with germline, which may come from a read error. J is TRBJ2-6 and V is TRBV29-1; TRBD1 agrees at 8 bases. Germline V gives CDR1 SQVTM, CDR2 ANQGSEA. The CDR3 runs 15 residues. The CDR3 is CSVEFRGLGANGLTF. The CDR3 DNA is TGCAGCGTTGAATTCAGGGGGCTTGGGGCCAACGGCCTGACTTTC.

The CDR3 DNA reads as TGTGCCAGCAGTTCCCTGACAGGTGGCCGTAACTATGGCTACACCTTC. Its translation: CASSSLTGGRNYGYTF. The gene calls are TRBV27 and TRBJ1-2; weak D call: TRBD1 (6 bases). V shed 4 bases and J shed 1 base, with 16 bases lying between them. The CDR3 covers 16 residues. The germline V gene has CDR1 MNHEY and CDR2 SMNVEV (reference sequence).

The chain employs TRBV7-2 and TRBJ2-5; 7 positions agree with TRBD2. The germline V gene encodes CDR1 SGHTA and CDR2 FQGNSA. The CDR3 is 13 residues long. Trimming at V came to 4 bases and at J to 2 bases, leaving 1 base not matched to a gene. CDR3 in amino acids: CASSSGLQETQYF. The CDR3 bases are TGTGCCAGCAGCTCGGGACTACAAGAGACCCAGTACTTC.

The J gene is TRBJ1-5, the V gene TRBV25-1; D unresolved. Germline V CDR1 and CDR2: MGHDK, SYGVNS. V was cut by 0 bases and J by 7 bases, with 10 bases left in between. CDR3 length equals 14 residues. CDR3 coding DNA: TGTGCCAGCAGTGAATACGGGGAAACCCAGCCCCAGCATTTT. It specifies CASSEYGETQPQHF.